This T cell receptor beta chain was observed in a study of T cells after yellow fever vaccination. Study overall: SMART-Seq v4 Ultra Low Input prepared the low-cell-number fractions. Findings and limits, study-wide: Only a minor proportion of clonotypes was detected across both CD4 and CD8 compartments. Subsequent booster samples again held most clones from primary vaccination (approximately 95% CD4, roughly 91% CD8).

UMIs and a universal primer site were added when TCR cDNA was made by 5'RACE template switching. TCRdb processed the 5' RACE reads anew with MiXCR; each CDR3 protein has one entry. Here the sample spans 300,000 to 450,000 distinct CDR3 sequences, about 8.3% being singletons. With respect to this clonotype: What it binds is unknown.

CDR3 length equals 18 residues. In germline, CDR1 is LGHNA, CDR2 YSLEER. J gave up 9 bases and V 0 bases, and 17 bases lay outside the gene matches. The sample here was PBMCs, taken about 49 days after the first yellow fever vaccination. The genes are TRBV4-3 and TRBJ2-1; 7 bases line up with TRBD2. The TCR comes from a man aged 18 to 35 who received the YFV17D yellow fever vaccine. This CDR3 reads CASSQDLSGGSSGAEQFF. As DNA, the CDR3 is TGCGCCAGCAGCCAAGATCTTAGCGGAGGGTCTAGCGGAGCTGAGCAGTTCTTC.